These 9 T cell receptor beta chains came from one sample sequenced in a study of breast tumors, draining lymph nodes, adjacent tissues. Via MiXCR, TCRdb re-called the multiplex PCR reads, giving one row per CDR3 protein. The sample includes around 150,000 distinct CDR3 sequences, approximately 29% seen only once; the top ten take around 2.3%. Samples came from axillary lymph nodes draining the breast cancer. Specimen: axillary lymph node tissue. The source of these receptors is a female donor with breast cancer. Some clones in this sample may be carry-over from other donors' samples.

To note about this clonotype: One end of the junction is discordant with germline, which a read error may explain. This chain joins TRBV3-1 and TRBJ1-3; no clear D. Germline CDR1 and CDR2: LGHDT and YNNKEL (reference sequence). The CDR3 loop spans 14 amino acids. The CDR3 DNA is TGTGCCAGCAGCCCCTTGAGCTCTGGAAACACCACATATTTT. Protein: CASSPLSSGNTTYF.

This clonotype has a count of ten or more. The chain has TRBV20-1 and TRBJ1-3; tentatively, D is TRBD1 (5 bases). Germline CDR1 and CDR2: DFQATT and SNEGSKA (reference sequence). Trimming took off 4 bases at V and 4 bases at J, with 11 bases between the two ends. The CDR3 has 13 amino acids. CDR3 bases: TGCAGTGCTATAGGGGCCAGAGGAAACACCATATATTTT. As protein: CSAIGARGNTIYF.

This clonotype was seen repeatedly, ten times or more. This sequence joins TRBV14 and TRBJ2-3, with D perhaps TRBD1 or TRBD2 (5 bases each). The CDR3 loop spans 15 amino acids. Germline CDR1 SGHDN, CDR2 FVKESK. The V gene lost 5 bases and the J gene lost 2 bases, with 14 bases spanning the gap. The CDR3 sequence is CASSLQRGITDTQYF. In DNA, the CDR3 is TGTGCCAGCAGCTTACAGAGGGGAATCACAGATACGCAGTATTTT.

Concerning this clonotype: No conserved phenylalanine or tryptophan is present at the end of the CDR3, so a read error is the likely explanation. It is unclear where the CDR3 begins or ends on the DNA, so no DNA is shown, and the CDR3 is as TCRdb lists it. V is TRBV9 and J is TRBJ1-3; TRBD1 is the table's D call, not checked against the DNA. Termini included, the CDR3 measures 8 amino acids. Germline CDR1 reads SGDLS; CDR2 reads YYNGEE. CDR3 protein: CASSSGGT.

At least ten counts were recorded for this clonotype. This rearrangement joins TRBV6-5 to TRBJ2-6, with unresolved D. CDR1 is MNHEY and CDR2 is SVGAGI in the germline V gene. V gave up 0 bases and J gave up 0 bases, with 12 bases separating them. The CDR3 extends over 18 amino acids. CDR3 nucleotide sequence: TGTGCCAGCAGTTACTCAGGACCCCAGAGCTCTGGGGCCAACGTCCTGACTTTC. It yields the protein CASSYSGPQSSGANVLTF.

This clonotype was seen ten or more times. CDR3 sequence reads: CASSPGPGTSGKITDTQYF. The CDR3 bases are TGTGCCAGCAGCCCAGGACCGGGGACTAGCGGAAAGATCACAGATACGCAGTATTTT. The genes are TRBV28 and TRBJ2-3; 11 bases line up with TRBD2. Trimming took 6 bases from V and 2 from J; bases not matched to a gene: 16. The CDR3 is 19 amino acids. Germline values: CDR1 MDHEN, CDR2 SYDVKM.

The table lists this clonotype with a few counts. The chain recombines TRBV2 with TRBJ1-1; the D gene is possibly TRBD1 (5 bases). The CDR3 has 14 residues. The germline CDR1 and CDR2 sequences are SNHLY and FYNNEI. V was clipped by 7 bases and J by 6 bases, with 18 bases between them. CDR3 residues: CASILGTFYAEAFF. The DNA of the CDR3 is TGTGCCAGCATCCTCGGGACTTTTTACGCTGAAGCTTTCTTT. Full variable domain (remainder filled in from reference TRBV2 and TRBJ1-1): EPEVTQTPSHQVTQMGQEVILRCVPISNHLYFYWYRQILGQKVEFLVSFYNNEISEKSEIFDDQFSVERPDGSNFTLKIRSTKLEDSAMYFCASILGTFYAEAFFGQGTRLTVV.

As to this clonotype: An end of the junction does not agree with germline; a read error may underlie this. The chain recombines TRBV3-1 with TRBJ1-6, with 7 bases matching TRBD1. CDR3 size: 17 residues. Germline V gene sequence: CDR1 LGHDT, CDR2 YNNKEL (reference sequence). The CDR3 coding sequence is TGCGCCAGCAGCCAAGATTATGGGGGACAGCAAAATTCACCCCTCCACTTT. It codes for CASSQDYGGQQNSPLHF. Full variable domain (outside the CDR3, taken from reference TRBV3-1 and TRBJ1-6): DTAVSQTPKYLVTQMGNDKSIKCEQNLGHDTMYWYKQDSKKFLKIMFSYNNKELIINETVPNRFSPKSPDKAHLNLHINSLELGDSAVYFCASSQDYGGQQNSPLHFGNGTRLTVT.

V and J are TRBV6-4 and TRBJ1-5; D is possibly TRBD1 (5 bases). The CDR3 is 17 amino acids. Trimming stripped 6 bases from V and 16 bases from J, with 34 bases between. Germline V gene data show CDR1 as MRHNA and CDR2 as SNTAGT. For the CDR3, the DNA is TGTGCCAGCAGGATGACCGGGACTAGCGGGGGGTCTAGCCAAAAACATTTT. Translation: CASRMTGTSGGSSQKHF.